The clone carrying this T cell receptor beta chain has only a few counts. Antigen: not known. From the 5' RACE reads, TCRdb called clonotypes with MiXCR, one entry per CDR3 protein. Among some 270,000 distinct CDR3 sequences listed, roughly 8% were seen once. The sample originates from a study of identical twins. Notes on the study in general: Excess twin sharing in beta out-of-frame sequences was weaker. In drawing conclusions, the study used cross-sectional statistical analysis and did not follow the same donors.

The CDR3 spans 16 residues. The germline V gene encodes CDR1 MNHEY and CDR2 SVGEGT. V gave up 2 bases and J gave up 8 bases, with 19 bases separating them. This same sample was also taken into another study, of yellow fever vaccine responses in identical twins. This second study notes: Twins showed a vaccine T cell response that reportedly seemed partly convergent, partly personalized.

This rearrangement joins TRBV6-2 or TRBV6-3 to TRBJ2-1; D remains unclear. Sequencing input: CD8+ T cells sorted from blood. This TCR was sampled from a woman aged 18-29 years in good health. The CDR3 spells CASSYETLGPSDEQFF. The CDR3 DNA follows: TGTGCCAGCAGTTACGAGACGCTAGGGCCTTCGGATGAGCAGTTCTTC.